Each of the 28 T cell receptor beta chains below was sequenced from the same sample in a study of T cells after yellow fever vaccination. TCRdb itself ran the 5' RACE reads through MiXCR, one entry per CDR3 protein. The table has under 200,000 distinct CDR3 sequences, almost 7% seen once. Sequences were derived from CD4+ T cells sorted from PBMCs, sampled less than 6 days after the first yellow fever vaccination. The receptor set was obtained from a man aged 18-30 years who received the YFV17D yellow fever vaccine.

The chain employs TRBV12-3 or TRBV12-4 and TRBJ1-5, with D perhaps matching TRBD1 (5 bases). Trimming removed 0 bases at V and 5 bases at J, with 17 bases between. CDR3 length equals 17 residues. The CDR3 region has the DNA TGTGCCAGCAGTTTAGCGGCGTCAGGGTTAGGCGATCAGCCCCAGCATTTT. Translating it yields CASSLAASGLGDQPQHF.

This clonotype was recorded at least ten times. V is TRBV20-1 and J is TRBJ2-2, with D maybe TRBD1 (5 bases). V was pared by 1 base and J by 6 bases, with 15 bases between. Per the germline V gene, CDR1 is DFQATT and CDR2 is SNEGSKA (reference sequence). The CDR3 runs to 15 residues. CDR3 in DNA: TGCAGTGCTAGAGGAAGTTCAGGGTGGGCCGGGGAGCTGTTTTTT. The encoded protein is CSARGSSGWAGELFF.

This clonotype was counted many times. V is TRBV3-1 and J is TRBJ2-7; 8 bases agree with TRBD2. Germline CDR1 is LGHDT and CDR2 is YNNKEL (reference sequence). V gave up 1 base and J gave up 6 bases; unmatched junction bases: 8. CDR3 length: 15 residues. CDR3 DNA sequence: TGTGCCAGCAGCCAAGGGGGACTAGTTTTCGGCGAGCAGTACTTC. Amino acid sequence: CASSQGGLVFGEQYF.

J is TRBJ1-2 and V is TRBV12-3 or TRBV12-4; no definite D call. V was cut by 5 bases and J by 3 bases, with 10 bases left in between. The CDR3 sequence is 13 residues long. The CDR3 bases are TGTGCCAGCAGTCCTCAGCCGCACTATGGCTACACCTTC. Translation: CASSPQPHYGYTF.

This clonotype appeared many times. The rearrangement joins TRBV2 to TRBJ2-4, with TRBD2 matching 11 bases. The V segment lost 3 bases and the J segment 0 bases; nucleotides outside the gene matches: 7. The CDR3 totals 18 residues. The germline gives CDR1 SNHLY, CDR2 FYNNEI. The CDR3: CASSDLGLAARAKNIQYF. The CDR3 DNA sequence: TGTGCCAGCAGTGATTTGGGACTAGCGGCTAGAGCCAAAAACATTCAGTACTTC.

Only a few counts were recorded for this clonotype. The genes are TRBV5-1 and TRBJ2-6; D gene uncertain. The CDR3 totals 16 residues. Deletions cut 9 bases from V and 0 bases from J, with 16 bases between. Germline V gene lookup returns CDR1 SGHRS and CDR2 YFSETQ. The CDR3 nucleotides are TGCGCCAACCAACAGAAGGACGACTCTGGGGCCAACGTCCTGACTTTC. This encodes CANQQKDDSGANVLTF.

CDR3 DNA sequence: TGCAGTGCTAGAGATCCGAGAAGCGGTTATGGCTACACCTTC. It translates to CSARDPRSGYGYTF. The chain employs TRBV20-1 and TRBJ1-2; no definite D call. The CDR3 runs 14 residues. Trimming removed 0 bases at V and 5 bases at J, with 13 bases between. Per germline, CDR1 DFQATT and CDR2 SNEGSKA (reference sequence).

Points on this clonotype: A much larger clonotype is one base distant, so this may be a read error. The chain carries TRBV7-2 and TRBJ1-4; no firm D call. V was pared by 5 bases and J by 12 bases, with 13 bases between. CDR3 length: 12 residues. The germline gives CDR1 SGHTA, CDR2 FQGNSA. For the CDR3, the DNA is TGTGCCAGCAGCCAACTCCAGAGGGAACTGTTTTTT. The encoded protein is CASSQLQRELFF.

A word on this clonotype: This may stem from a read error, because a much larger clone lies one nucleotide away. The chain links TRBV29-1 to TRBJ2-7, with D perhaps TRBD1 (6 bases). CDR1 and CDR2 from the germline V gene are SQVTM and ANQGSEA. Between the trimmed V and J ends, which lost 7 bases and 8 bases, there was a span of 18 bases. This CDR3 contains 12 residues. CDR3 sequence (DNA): TGCAGCGGGAGGACCCCAGGGGACAAGCAGTACTTC. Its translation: CSGRTPGDKQYF.

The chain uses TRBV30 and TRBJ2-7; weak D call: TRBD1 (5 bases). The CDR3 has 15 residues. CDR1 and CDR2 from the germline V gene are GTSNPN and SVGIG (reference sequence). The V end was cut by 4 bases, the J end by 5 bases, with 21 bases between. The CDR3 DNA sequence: TGTGCCTGGAAGCCAGTGGGGCTTCAGTTCCACGAGCAGTACTTC. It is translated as CAWKPVGLQFHEQYF.

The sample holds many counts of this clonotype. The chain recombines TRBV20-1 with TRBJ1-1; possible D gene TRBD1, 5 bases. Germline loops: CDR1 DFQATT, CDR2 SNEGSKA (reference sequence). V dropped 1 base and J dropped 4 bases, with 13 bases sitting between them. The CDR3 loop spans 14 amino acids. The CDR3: CSARVEWRGTEAFF. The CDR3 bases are TGCAGTGCTAGAGTGGAGTGGAGGGGCACTGAAGCTTTCTTT.

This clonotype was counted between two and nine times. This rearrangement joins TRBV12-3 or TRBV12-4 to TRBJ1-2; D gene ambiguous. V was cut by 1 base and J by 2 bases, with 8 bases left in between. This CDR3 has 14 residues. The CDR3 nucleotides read TGTGCCAGCAGTTTAGAACCCCGCAACTATGGCTACACCTTC. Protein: CASSLEPRNYGYTF.

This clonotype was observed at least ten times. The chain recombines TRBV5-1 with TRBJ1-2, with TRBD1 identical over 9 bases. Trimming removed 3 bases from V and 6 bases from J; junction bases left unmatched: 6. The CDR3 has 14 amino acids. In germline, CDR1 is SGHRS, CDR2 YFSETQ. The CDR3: CASSSGQGMDGYTF. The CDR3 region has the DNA TGCGCCAGCAGCTCGGGACAGGGAATGGATGGCTACACCTTC.

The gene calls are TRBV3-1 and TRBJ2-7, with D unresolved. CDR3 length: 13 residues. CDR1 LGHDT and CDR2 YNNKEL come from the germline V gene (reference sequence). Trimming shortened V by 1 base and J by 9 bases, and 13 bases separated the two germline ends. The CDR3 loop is CASSQGRRTWQYF. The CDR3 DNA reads TGTGCCAGCAGCCAAGGGCGCAGAACCTGGCAGTACTTC.

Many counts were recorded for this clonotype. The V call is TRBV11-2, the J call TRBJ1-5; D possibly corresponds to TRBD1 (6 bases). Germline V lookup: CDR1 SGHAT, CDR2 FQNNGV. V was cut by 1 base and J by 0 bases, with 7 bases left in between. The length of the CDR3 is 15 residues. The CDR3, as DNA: TGTGCCAGCAGCTTAGGGACAGTTAGCAATCAGCCCCAGCATTTT. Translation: CASSLGTVSNQPQHF.

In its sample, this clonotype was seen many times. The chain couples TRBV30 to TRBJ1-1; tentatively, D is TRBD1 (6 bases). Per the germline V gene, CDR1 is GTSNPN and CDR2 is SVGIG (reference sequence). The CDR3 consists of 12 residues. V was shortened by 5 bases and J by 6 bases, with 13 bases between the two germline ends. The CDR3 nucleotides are TGTGCCTGGGACAGGTCCCTGGCTGAAGCTTTCTTT. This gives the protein CAWDRSLAEAFF.

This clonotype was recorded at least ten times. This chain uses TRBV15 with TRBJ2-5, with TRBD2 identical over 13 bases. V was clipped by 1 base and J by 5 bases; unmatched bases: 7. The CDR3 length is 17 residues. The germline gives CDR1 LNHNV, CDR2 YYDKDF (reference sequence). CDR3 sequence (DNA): TGTGCCACCAGCAGAGGGACTAGCGGGGGCCCGATTGAGACCCAGTACTTC. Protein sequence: CATSRGTSGGPIETQYF.

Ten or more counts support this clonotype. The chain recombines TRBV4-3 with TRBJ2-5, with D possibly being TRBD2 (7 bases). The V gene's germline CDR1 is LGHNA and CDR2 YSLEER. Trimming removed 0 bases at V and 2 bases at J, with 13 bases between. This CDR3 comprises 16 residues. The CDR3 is CASSQEYRGAQETQYF. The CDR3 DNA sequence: TGCGCCAGCAGCCAAGAATACCGGGGGGCACAAGAGACCCAGTACTTC.

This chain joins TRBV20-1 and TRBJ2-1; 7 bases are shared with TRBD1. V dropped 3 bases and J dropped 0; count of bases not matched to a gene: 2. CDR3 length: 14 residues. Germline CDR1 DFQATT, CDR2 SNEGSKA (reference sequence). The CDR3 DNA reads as TGCAGTGCTAGTGACAGGGCCTCCTACAATGAGCAGTTCTTC. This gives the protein CSASDRASYNEQFF.

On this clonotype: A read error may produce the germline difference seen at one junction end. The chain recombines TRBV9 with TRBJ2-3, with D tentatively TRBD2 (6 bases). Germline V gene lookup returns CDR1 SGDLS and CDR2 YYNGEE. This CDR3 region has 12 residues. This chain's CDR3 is CASSVADRGKVF. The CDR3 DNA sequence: TGTGCCAGCAGCGTAGCGGACCGGGGGAAGGTTTTT.

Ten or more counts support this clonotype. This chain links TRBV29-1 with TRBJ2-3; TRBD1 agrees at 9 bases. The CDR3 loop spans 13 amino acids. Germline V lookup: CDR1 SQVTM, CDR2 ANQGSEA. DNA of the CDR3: TGCAGTCACCGGGACAGGGTGGCAGATACGCAGTATTTT. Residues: CSHRDRVADTQYF.

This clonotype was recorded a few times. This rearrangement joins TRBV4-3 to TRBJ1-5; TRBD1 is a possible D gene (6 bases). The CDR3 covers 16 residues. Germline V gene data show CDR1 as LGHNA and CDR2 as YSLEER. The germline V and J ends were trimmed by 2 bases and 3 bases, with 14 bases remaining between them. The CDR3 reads CASSQSPGADNQPQHF. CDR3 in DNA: TGCGCCAGCAGCCAATCCCCAGGGGCGGACAATCAGCCCCAGCATTTT.

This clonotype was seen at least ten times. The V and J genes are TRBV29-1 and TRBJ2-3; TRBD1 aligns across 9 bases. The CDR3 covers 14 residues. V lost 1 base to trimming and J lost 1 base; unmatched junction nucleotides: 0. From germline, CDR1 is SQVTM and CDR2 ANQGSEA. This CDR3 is CSVEGTGGTDTQYF. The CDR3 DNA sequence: TGCAGCGTTGAAGGGACAGGGGGCACAGATACGCAGTATTTT.

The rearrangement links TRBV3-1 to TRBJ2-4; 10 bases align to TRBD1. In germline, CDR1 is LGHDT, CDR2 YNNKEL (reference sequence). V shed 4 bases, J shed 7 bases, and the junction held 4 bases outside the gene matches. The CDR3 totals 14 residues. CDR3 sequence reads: CASSLQGQGNIQYF. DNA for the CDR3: TGTGCCAGCAGCCTCCAGGGACAGGGGAACATTCAGTACTTC.

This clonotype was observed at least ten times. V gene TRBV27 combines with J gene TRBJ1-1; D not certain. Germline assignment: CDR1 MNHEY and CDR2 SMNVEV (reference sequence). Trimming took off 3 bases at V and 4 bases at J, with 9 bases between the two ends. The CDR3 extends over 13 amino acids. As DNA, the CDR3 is TGTGCCAGCAGTTTTAAAGAGACCACTGAAGCTTTCTTT. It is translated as CASSFKETTEAFF.

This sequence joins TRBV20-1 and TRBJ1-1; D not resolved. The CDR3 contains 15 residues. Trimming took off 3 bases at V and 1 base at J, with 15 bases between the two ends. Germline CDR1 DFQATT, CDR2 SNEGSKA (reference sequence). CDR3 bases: TGCAGTGCTAGGCTCTCAGGAGATCGGAACACTGAAGCTTTCTTT. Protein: CSARLSGDRNTEAFF.

CDR3 bases: TGTGCCAGCAGCCACGGGCAGGTTGGGTCCTACGAGCAGTACTTC. Protein product: CASSHGQVGSYEQYF. V is TRBV7-2 and J is TRBJ2-7; D is undetermined. V shed 5 bases and J shed 1 base, with 15 bases lying between them. Germline V gene lookup returns CDR1 SGHTA and CDR2 FQGNSA. The CDR3 extends over 15 amino acids.

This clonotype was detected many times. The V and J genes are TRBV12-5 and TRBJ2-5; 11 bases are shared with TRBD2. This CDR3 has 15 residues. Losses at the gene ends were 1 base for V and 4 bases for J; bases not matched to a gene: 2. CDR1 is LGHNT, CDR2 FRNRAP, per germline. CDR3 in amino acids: CASGLGGTSGETQYF. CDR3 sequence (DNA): TGTGCTAGTGGTTTGGGGGGGACTAGCGGAGAGACCCAGTACTTC.